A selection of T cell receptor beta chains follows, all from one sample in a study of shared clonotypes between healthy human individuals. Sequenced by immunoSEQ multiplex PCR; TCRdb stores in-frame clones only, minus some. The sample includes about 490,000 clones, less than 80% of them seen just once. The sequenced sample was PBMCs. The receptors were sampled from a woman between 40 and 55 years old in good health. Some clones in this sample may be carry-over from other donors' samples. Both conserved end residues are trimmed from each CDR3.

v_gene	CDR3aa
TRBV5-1	ASSLGTGAYEQY
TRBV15	ATSRADRGEQY
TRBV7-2	ASSLGGSSPLH
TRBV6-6	ASRRTGVETQY
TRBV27	ASGRDPNQIAQY
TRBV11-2	ASSLDRLSYNEQF
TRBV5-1	ASSWTAEDTEAF
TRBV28	ASRGVAGAGEQY
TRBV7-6	ASSSRARWDTEAF
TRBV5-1	ASRVGGAYEQY
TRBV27	ASSSQDRGRTGELF
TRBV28	ASSLLTGKLAKNIQY
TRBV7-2	ASSLDREHEQY
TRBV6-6	ASRQVNTEAF
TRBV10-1	ATTGQYYNEQF
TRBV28	ASSISQGGVRGYT
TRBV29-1	SVRKSPNEKLF
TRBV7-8	ASSARHNSYNEQF
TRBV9	ASSVLAGVGRETQY
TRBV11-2	ASSSTGTGRTEAF
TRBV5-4	ASSLPRDGGETQY
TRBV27	ASSLGLAGAQDEQY
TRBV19	ASSAWGDTQY
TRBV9	ASSVVGRVKYYEQY
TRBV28	ASSRGRSYEQY
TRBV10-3	AISEGAAKHEQY
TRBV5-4	ASSLTTHTEQY
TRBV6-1	ASRRDRGNEKLF
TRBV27	ASSQDRVSYEQY
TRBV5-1	ASSGGTSGRAYEQY
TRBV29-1	SVPTLSSYNEQF
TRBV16	ASSRAGTSNQPQH
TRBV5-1	ASSLAGTTTNEKLF
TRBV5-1	ASSFFSQSFNEQF
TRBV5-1	ASSEQGQETQY
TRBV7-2	ASSLIHLQPQH
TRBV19	ASSIDSQAARNEQF
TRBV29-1	SVRESGEQY
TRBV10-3	AIKGGPEQF
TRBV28	ASSHPVGAAYEQY
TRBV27	ASRDRGLFGELF
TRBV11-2	ASSLVGGASQPQH
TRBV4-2	ASRTSGSSYEQY
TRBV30	AWGQGGSGELF
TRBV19	ASSPLPDNYGYT
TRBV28	ASSLTVDTQY
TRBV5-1	ASSQDGTSITDTQY
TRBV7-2	ASSWDRNTEAF